Below are 27 T cell receptor beta chains sequenced from a single sample in a study of blood T cells in healthy people across ages. Alongside a J-beta primer mix, a sample-barcoded 5' primer served in a second PCR lasting about 7 to 11 cycles. TCRdb processed the 5' RACE reads anew with MiXCR; each CDR3 protein has one entry. There are fewer than 1,200,000 distinct CDR3 sequences in the sample; 25% occur only once, and less than 0.75% lies in the top ten. This same sample was also part of a study on T cells of mothers and their children.

Sequences were obtained from blood. The origin of the receptors is a girl aged 2-10 years in good health.

The rearrangement uses TRBV12-3 or TRBV12-4 and TRBJ2-3; D remains ambiguous. This CDR3 is built from 12 residues. V was cut by 5 bases and J by 6 bases, with 9 bases left in between. In DNA, the CDR3 is TGTGCCAGCAGTGTCCGCAGCGATACGCAGTATTTT. It encodes CASSVRSDTQYF.

This clonotype has more than one count but fewer than ten. The chain joins TRBV3-1 to TRBJ2-3, with D possibly matching TRBD2 (5 bases). Per the germline V gene, CDR1 is LGHDT and CDR2 is YNNKEL (reference sequence). The CDR3 consists of 13 residues. Deletions cut 2 bases from V and 6 bases from J, with 9 bases between. The CDR3 reads CASSQIREDTQYF. CDR3 DNA: TGTGCCAGCAGCCAAATTAGGGAGGATACGCAGTATTTT.

The chain carries TRBV3-1 and TRBJ2-7; 13 bases align to TRBD2. The CDR3 runs to 16 residues. CDR1 and CDR2 (germline): LGHDT, YNNKEL (reference sequence). Germline trimming cut 4 bases from V and 5 bases from J; bases unmatched to any gene: 8. CDR3 nucleotides: TGTGCCAGCAGCCGGACGGGACTAGCGGGACTGGACGAGCAGTACTTC. Its protein product is CASSRTGLAGLDEQYF.

The rearrangement uses TRBV2 and TRBJ1-1; a weak D match, TRBD1 (5 bases). The germline V gene encodes CDR1 SNHLY and CDR2 FYNNEI. The CDR3 extends over 12 amino acids. Trimming shortened V by 4 bases and J by 8 bases, and 11 bases separated the two germline ends. CDR3 DNA sequence: TGTGCCAGCAGTGTAGGGACGGAGGAAGCTTTCTTT. Translating it yields CASSVGTEEAFF.

This clonotype was seen only a few times. The chain carries TRBV15 and TRBJ2-6; D gene unclear. Germline CDR1 LNHNV, CDR2 YYDKDF (reference sequence). V dropped 1 base and J dropped 1 base, with 5 bases sitting between them. The CDR3 contains 15 residues. The CDR3 is CATSRGGSGANVLTF. Written as DNA, the CDR3 is TGTGCCACCAGCAGAGGTGGGTCTGGGGCCAACGTCCTGACTTTC.

The J gene is TRBJ2-5, the V gene TRBV27; D is unresolved. CDR1 is MNHEY and CDR2 is SMNVEV in the germline V gene (reference sequence). The CDR3 runs to 16 residues. Trimming removed 6 bases from V and 1 base from J, with 18 bases in between. CDR3 nucleotides: TGTGCCAGCAGCAACTGTGGCCGCTGCCTCCAAGAGACCCAGTACTTC. Protein product: CASSNCGRCLQETQYF.

This clonotype appeared a few times. V usage is TRBV5-8 and J usage is TRBJ2-5; 8 nucleotides align to TRBD1. The CDR3 sequence is 15 residues long. The trim removed 4 bases at V and 3 bases at J, leaving 8 bases unmatched. Germline CDR1 reads SGHTS; CDR2 reads YDEGEE. The CDR3 DNA is TGTGCCAGCAGCCCGGGACAGGTAGAGGAAGAGACCCAGTACTTC. This translates into CASSPGQVEEETQYF.

This clonotype has more than one count but fewer than ten. The chain links TRBV9 to TRBJ1-2; 7 bases agree with TRBD1. The V gene end was trimmed by 3 bases and the J gene end by 8 bases; junction bases not matched to a gene: 19. Germline V CDR1 and CDR2: SGDLS, YYNGEE. CDR3 size: 17 residues. The CDR3 here is CASSEYQPGTARDGYTF. The CDR3 DNA reads TGTGCCAGCAGCGAATACCAACCCGGGACAGCTAGGGACGGCTACACCTTC.

There are a few counts of this clonotype. The chain employs TRBV29-1 and TRBJ2-1; unclear D gene. Germline CDR1 and CDR2: SQVTM and ANQGSEA. V lost 4 bases to trimming and J lost 5 bases, with 9 bases between them. The CDR3 is 12 residues long. CDR3 amino acids: CSVGLGNNEQFF. As DNA, the CDR3 is TGCAGCGTTGGGCTAGGGAACAATGAGCAGTTCTTC.

DNA for the CDR3: TGCAGCGTTGTCATCGACAGCACAGAGACCCAGTACTTC. This codes for CSVVIDSTETQYF. The genes are TRBV29-1 and TRBJ2-5, with D tentatively TRBD1 (5 bases). V dropped 4 bases and J dropped 4 bases, with 13 bases sitting between them. Germline V CDR1 and CDR2: SQVTM, ANQGSEA. The CDR3 length is 13 residues.

This chain connects TRBV20-1 to TRBJ1-2; possibly TRBD1 for D (6 bases). Trimming took 5 bases from V and 7 from J, leaving 8 bases between them. Germline-derived CDR1 and CDR2 are DFQATT and SNEGSKA (reference sequence). The CDR3 length is 10 residues. The CDR3 nucleotides read TGCAGTGCTGGGGGGCTTGGCTACACCTTC. This gives the protein CSAGGLGYTF.

The table lists this clonotype with a few counts. J is TRBJ1-3 and V is TRBV11-2, with D uncertain. The V and J ends lost 3 bases and 1 base respectively, with 10 bases between them. CDR3 size: 15 residues. The germline V gene has CDR1 SGHAT and CDR2 FQNNGV. The CDR3 loop reads CASSFLVGSGNTIYF. The CDR3 DNA reads TGTGCCAGCAGCTTCCTCGTGGGGTCTGGAAACACCATATATTTT.

The sample holds a few counts of this clonotype. J is TRBJ2-7 and V is TRBV27; tentative D call: TRBD2 (6 bases). Germline values: CDR1 MNHEY, CDR2 SMNVEV (reference sequence). CDR3 length: 13 residues. V was trimmed by 7 bases and J by 4 bases, leaving 14 bases between them. The CDR3 protein is CASKIGTHYEQYF. The CDR3 nucleotides read TGTGCCAGCAAAATAGGGACTCATTACGAGCAGTACTTC.

Only a few counts were recorded for this clonotype. This chain joins TRBV20-1 and TRBJ2-1, with TRBD2 identical over 13 bases. With V trimmed by 4 bases and J by 1 base, 4 bases remained unmatched. CDR1 DFQATT and CDR2 SNEGSKA come from the germline V gene (reference sequence). The CDR3 is made up of 16 amino acids. The CDR3 coding sequence is TGCAGTGCTAAATCGGGACTAGCGGGATCCTACAATGAGCAGTTCTTC. Its translation: CSAKSGLAGSYNEQFF.

This clonotype has only a few counts. The CDR3 here is CASSFDGRVSEQYF. CDR3 coding DNA: TGTGCCAGCAGTTTTGACGGGAGGGTTTCCGAGCAGTACTTC. This chain joins TRBV28 and TRBJ2-7, with TRBD2 matching over 8 bases. V trimming: 3 bases; J trimming: 6 bases; junction bases outside the gene matches: 7. The CDR3 covers 14 residues. Germline V gives CDR1 MDHEN, CDR2 SYDVKM.

This clonotype was observed a few times. The chain links TRBV6-5 to TRBJ1-2; D may be TRBD1 (5 bases). This CDR3 has 15 amino acids. The V and J ends lost 11 bases and 8 bases respectively, with 27 bases between them. Germline values: CDR1 MNHEY, CDR2 SVGAGI. This chain's CDR3 is CASHPTVQGVGGYTF. The CDR3 DNA reads TGTGCCTCCCACCCAACGGTCCAAGGGGTTGGAGGCTACACCTTC.

This chain connects TRBV2 to TRBJ2-5; 9 bases line up with TRBD2. This CDR3 contains 14 residues. Germline V gives CDR1 SNHLY, CDR2 FYNNEI. V lost 8 bases, J lost 0 bases, and 4 bases stayed unmatched. CDR3 nucleotide sequence: TGTGCCAGCGACAGCGGGGGGTACCAAGAGACCCAGTACTTC. It is translated as CASDSGGYQETQYF.

The rearrangement links TRBV20-1 to TRBJ2-5; 10 bases match TRBD1. The J call may not be correct, given that the DNA end is closer to TRBJ2-1. The CDR3 extends over 15 amino acids. Per germline, CDR1 DFQATT and CDR2 SNEGSKA (reference sequence). Here the CDR3 reads CSARTGTGDSDEQFF. The CDR3 DNA reads TGCAGTGCTAGAACCGGGACAGGGGATTCCGATGAGCAGTTCTTC.

This clonotype was seen a few times. The chain combines TRBV29-1 with TRBJ2-2; 9 bases map to TRBD2. With V trimmed by 6 bases and J by 5 bases, 10 bases remained unmatched. The germline CDR1 and CDR2 sequences are SQVTM and ANQGSEA. This CDR3 contains 15 residues. In nucleotides, the CDR3 is TGCAGCGTGTGGAAAGCGGGAGGACGAACCGGGGAGCTGTTTTTT. This sequence encodes CSVWKAGGRTGELFF.

The rearrangement links TRBV4-3 to TRBJ1-3, with TRBD1 matching over 8 bases. Germline trimming cut 0 bases from V and 2 bases from J; bases unmatched to any gene: 0. CDR3 length: 15 residues. Germline CDR1 is LGHNA and CDR2 is YSLEER. Here the CDR3 DNA reads TGCGCCAGCAGCCAAGAACAGGGGGCTGGAAACACCATATATTTT. Translation: CASSQEQGAGNTIYF.

This clonotype was seen repeatedly, ten times or more. The chain has TRBV29-1 and TRBJ2-4; the D gene is possibly TRBD2 (7 bases). Trimming pared 3 bases from V and 8 bases from J, leaving 14 bases between. This CDR3 is built from 13 residues. Germline V gene data show CDR1 as SQVTM and CDR2 as ANQGSEA. The CDR3 DNA sequence: TGCAGCGTTGAGGGGGGGCAGGCGGACATTCAGTACTTC. Its protein is CSVEGGQADIQYF.

In this sample, this clonotype turned up a few times. The J gene is TRBJ2-1, the V gene TRBV7-9, with D unresolved. This CDR3 region has 16 residues. Looked up from germline, CDR1 is SEHNR and CDR2 is FQNEAQ (reference sequence). Trimming pared 5 bases from V and 6 bases from J, leaving 20 bases between. The chain's CDR3 is CASSIRPTGPSNEQFF. CDR3 coding DNA: TGTGCCAGCAGCATCCGCCCTACGGGTCCATCCAATGAGCAGTTCTTC.

This clonotype was counted only a few times. This chain uses TRBV24-1 with TRBJ2-7, with 9 positions matching TRBD1. J lost 4 bases, V lost 4 bases, and 10 bases had no gene match. Germline lookup yields CDR1 KGHDR and CDR2 SFDVKD. There are 16 residues in the CDR3. The CDR3 protein is CATSDPGTGQGYEQYF. In DNA, the CDR3 is TGTGCCACCAGTGACCCCGGGACAGGGCAGGGTTACGAGCAGTACTTC.

This clonotype has only a few counts. The J gene is TRBJ2-7, the V gene TRBV3-1; 7 nucleotides agree with TRBD1. The ends lost 0 bases at V and 4 bases at J; junction bases unmatched: 6. This CDR3 is built from 15 residues. CDR1 LGHDT and CDR2 YNNKEL come from the germline V gene (reference sequence). The CDR3 loop is CASSQEPTGIYEQYF. CDR3 nucleotide sequence: TGTGCCAGCAGCCAAGAACCGACAGGGATATACGAGCAGTACTTC.

This clonotype was found a few times. The rearrangement links TRBV20-1 to TRBJ2-3; a weak D match, TRBD2 (6 bases). Germline CDR1 reads DFQATT; CDR2 reads SNEGSKA (reference sequence). The CDR3 has 13 residues. V was trimmed by 2 bases and J by 4 bases, leaving 10 bases between them. The CDR3 DNA is TGCAGTGCTAGATACGGAGGGGCAGATACGCAGTATTTT. Translated, it gives CSARYGGADTQYF.

The chain joins TRBV5-5 to TRBJ2-4, with D possibly matching TRBD2 (6 bases). The V end lost 1 base, the J end lost 0 bases, and 11 bases lay between the germline ends. The CDR3 covers 16 residues. Per germline, CDR1 SGHKS and CDR2 YYEKEE (reference sequence). CDR3: CASSLKGLLAKNIQYF. The CDR3 coding sequence is TGTGCCAGCAGCTTGAAGGGACTCTTAGCCAAAAACATTCAGTACTTC.

The rearrangement links TRBV2 to TRBJ2-1; tentatively, D is TRBD2 (6 bases). This CDR3 comprises 13 residues. The V gene lost 6 bases and the J gene lost 5 bases, with 11 bases spanning the gap. The germline V gene has CDR1 SNHLY and CDR2 FYNNEI. The CDR3 region is CASSKDYDNEQFF. CDR3 coding DNA: TGTGCCAGCAGCAAGGACTACGACAATGAGCAGTTCTTC.